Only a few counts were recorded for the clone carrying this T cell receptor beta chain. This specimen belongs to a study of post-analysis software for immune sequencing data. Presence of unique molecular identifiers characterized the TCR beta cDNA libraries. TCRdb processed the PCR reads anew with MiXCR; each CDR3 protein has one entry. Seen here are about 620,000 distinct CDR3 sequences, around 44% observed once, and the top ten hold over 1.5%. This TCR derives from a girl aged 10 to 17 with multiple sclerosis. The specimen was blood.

CDR3 sequence (DNA): TGTGCCACCAGCAGAGGGACAGGGGATGAAGAAGCCAAAAACATTCAGTACTTC. Its protein product is CATSRGTGDEEAKNIQYF. The rearrangement uses TRBV15 and TRBJ2-4; 9 nucleotides align to TRBD1. CDR1 and CDR2 from the germline V gene are LNHNV and YYDKDF (reference sequence). V was pared by 1 base and J by 0 bases, with 7 bases of the junction left unmatched. The CDR3 contains 18 residues.